These 20 T cell receptor beta chains were sequenced from one sample in a study of T cell responses to AZD1222 COVID-19 vaccine. TCRdb's table, derived via immunoSEQ multiplex PCR, lists solely in-frame clones and lacks some. Of approximately 150,000 clones in the sample, around 92% were seen once. Specimen: peripheral blood, collected on day 0 of AZD1222 vaccination. These receptors originate from an adult in good health.

This chain links TRBV3-1 (or the pseudogene TRBV3-2) with TRBJ1-2; 7 bases align to TRBD1. The CDR3 has 12 residues. Trimming took 6 bases from V and 2 from J; bases not matched to a gene: 0. CDR1 is LGHDT, CDR2 YNNKEL, per germline (reference sequence). Here the CDR3 DNA reads TGTGCCAGCAGGGGACAGAACTATGGCTACACCTTC. Translation gives CASRGQNYGYTF.

This rearrangement joins TRBV6-5 to TRBJ2-2; 8 bases match TRBD2. The CDR3 contains 16 residues. V gave up 2 bases and J gave up 4 bases; unmatched junction bases: 6. The germline V gene has CDR1 MNHEY and CDR2 SVGAGI. CDR3 region: CASSYGALAATGELFF. The CDR3 DNA reads TGTGCCAGCAGTTACGGGGCACTAGCGGCCACCGGGGAGCTGTTTTTT.

This clone has only one observation. The V and J genes are TRBV28 and TRBJ1-1; 8 bases match TRBD1. The CDR3 loop spans 14 amino acids. Per germline, CDR1 MDHEN and CDR2 SYDVKM. V shed 8 bases, J shed 4 bases, and the junction held 9 bases outside the gene matches. The CDR3 sequence: CASARTGRGTEAFF. CDR3 sequence (DNA): TGTGCCAGCGCCAGGACAGGGAGGGGCACTGAAGCTTTCTTT.

The chain joins TRBV10-1 to TRBJ2-5, with 9 bases fitting TRBD1. This CDR3 is 15 amino acids long. V gave up 2 bases and J gave up 4 bases; unmatched junction bases: 5. Germline CDR1 reads WNHNN; CDR2 reads SYGVQD (reference sequence). The CDR3 DNA reads as TGCGCCAGCAGTGAGCGGACAGGGGCGGCAGAGACCCAGTACTTC. It codes for CASSERTGAAETQYF.

This CDR3 is CSAARGRETQYF. CDR3 sequence (DNA): TGCAGCGCTGCTAGGGGTAGGGAGACCCAGTACTTC. This chain connects TRBV29-1 to TRBJ2-5; D may be TRBD1 (5 bases). The germline CDR1 and CDR2 sequences are SQVTM and ANQGSEA. Trimming cost V 7 bases and J 5 bases, with 14 bases left between them. The CDR3 length is 12 residues.

The J gene is TRBJ1-2, the V gene TRBV28; D gene ambiguous. The CDR3 runs 14 residues. Per the germline V gene, CDR1 is MDHEN and CDR2 is SYDVKM. V was shortened by 5 bases and J by 3 bases, with 13 bases between the two germline ends. CDR3 coding DNA: TGTGCCAGCAGTGTACCGGGGTCATACTATGGCTACACCTTC. This codes for CASSVPGSYYGYTF.

The V gene is TRBV4-2, the J gene TRBJ1-3; the D gene is possibly TRBD1 (5 bases). The germline V and J ends were trimmed by 3 bases and 4 bases, with 13 bases remaining between them. The CDR3 has 15 amino acids. Germline loops: CDR1 LGHNA, CDR2 YNFKEQ. CDR3 DNA: TGTGCCAGCAGCCAGGTCGACAGCAACGGAAACACCATATATTTT. Translated, it gives CASSQVDSNGNTIYF.

This chain connects TRBV2 to TRBJ1-1, with a possible D match to TRBD1 (6 bases). V gave up 6 bases and J gave up 0 bases, with 14 bases separating them. This CDR3 comprises 15 residues. Germline V gene sequence: CDR1 SNHLY, CDR2 FYNNEI. CDR3 bases: TGTGCCAGCAGGGCGACGACAGGAATGAACACTGAAGCTTTCTTT. As protein: CASRATTGMNTEAFF.

The chain employs TRBV11-3 and TRBJ1-3; the D gene is possibly TRBD1 (5 bases). V was clipped by 3 bases and J by 2 bases, with 14 bases between them. The CDR3 length is 16 residues. The germline V gene has CDR1 SGHNT and CDR2 YENEEA. The CDR3 DNA follows: TGTGCCAGCAGCTTTTGGCAGGGAGGGACTGGAAACACCATATATTTT. Translating gives CASSFWQGGTGNTIYF.

The V and J genes are TRBV10-3 and TRBJ1-1; D remains ambiguous. CDR3 length: 11 residues. Germline V gene data show CDR1 as ENHRY and CDR2 as SYGVKD. The V gene lost 10 bases and the J gene lost 0 bases, with 6 bases spanning the gap. The DNA for the CDR3 is TGTGCCACCGGGGTGAACACTGAAGCTTTCTTT. This codes for CATGVNTEAFF.

The chain employs TRBV4-1 and TRBJ1-6; TRBD1 matches at 7 bases. Per the germline V gene, CDR1 is MGHRA and CDR2 is YSYEKL. Unmatched junction bases numbered 9, after V lost 4 bases and J lost 0 bases. CDR3 length: 18 amino acids. DNA for the CDR3: TGCGCCAGCAGCCTAGGGGACAGCCGGAGCTCCTATAATTCACCCCTCCACTTT. Its protein is CASSLGDSRSSYNSPLHF.

The chain carries TRBV25-1 and TRBJ2-2; TRBD1 aligns across 9 bases. The germline V gene encodes CDR1 MGHDK and CDR2 SYGVNS. This CDR3 has 16 amino acids. V lost 3 bases to trimming and J lost 3 bases; unmatched junction nucleotides: 5. The CDR3 sequence is CASSDGTGLDTGELFF. The DNA for the CDR3 is TGTGCCAGCAGTGACGGGACAGGGCTGGACACCGGGGAGCTGTTTTTT.

The genes are TRBV5-1 and TRBJ1-2; D is possibly TRBD1 (6 bases). The CDR3 sequence is 13 residues long. Between the trimmed V and J ends, which lost 0 bases and 8 bases, there was a span of 11 bases. Germline-derived CDR1 and CDR2 are SGHRS and YFSETQ. The chain's CDR3 is CASSLDRAGGYTF. The CDR3 DNA is TGCGCCAGCAGCTTGGACAGGGCGGGCGGCTACACCTTC.

The CDR3 nucleotides read TGTGCCAGCAGTTTACCGGGGGCGAACACTGAAGCTTTCTTT. Its protein is CASSLPGANTEAFF. The V call is TRBV28, the J call TRBJ1-1; D is perhaps TRBD1 (6 bases). V lost 2 bases and J lost 1, with 8 bases in between. The CDR3 is 14 residues long. Germline V lookup: CDR1 MDHEN, CDR2 SYDVKM.

CDR3 DNA: TGTGCCATCAGTGAGCCCCAGGGTTGGGGCACTGAAGCTTTCTTT. Translated, it gives CAISEPQGWGTEAFF. The chain employs TRBV10-3 and TRBJ1-1; perhaps TRBD1 as D (5 bases). V lost 2 bases, J lost 4 bases, and 14 bases lay in between. From germline, CDR1 is ENHRY and CDR2 SYGVKD. The CDR3 totals 15 residues.

The chain combines TRBV14 with TRBJ1-1; D uncertain. Trimming removed 2 bases at V and 0 bases at J, with 7 bases between. The V gene's germline CDR1 is SGHDN and CDR2 FVKESK. This CDR3 has 14 amino acids. The CDR3 DNA sequence: TGTGCCAGCAGCCAATTCGCGTTGAACACTGAAGCTTTCTTT. Amino acid sequence: CASSQFALNTEAFF. The variable domain in full, completed from reference TRBV14 and TRBJ1-1, reads EAGVTQFPSHSVIEKGQTVTLRCDPISGHDNLYWYRRVMGKEIKFLLHFVKESKQDESGMPNNRFLAERTGGTYSTLKVQPAELEDSGVYFCASSQFALNTEAFFGQGTRLTVV.

The V call is TRBV7-6, the J call TRBJ1-4; 8 positions agree with TRBD1. Germline V lookup: CDR1 SGHVS, CDR2 FNYEAQ. Trimming removed 5 bases from V and 8 bases from J; junction bases left unmatched: 10. CDR3 length equals 15 residues. This CDR3 is CASSPRQGTVEKLFF. The DNA of the CDR3 is TGTGCCAGCAGCCCCCGACAGGGGACGGTCGAAAAACTGTTTTTT.

In this sample, this clone turned up a few times. The chain has TRBV9 and TRBJ1-3, with D possibly TRBD1 on 5 matching bases. CDR1 is SGDLS, CDR2 YYNGEE, per germline. The V and J ends lost 3 bases and 0 bases respectively, with 10 bases between them. CDR3 size: 15 residues. In DNA form, the CDR3 reads TGTGCCAGCAGCGAGGGACTTGGCTCTGGAAACACCATATATTTT. The encoded protein is CASSEGLGSGNTIYF. The full variable domain, completed using reference TRBV9 and TRBJ1-3, is DSGVTQTPKHLITATGQRVTLRCSPRSGDLSVYWYQQSLDQGLQFLIQYYNGEERAKGNILERFSAQQFPDLHSELNLSSLELGDSALYFCASSEGLGSGNTIYFGEGSWLTVV.

The rearrangement links TRBV7-8 to TRBJ1-5, with 8 bases matching TRBD1. The CDR3 is made up of 13 amino acids. V shed 5 bases, J shed 6 bases, and the junction held 3 bases outside the gene matches. The V gene's germline CDR1 is SGHVS and CDR2 FQNEAQ. Here the CDR3 DNA reads TGTGCCAGCAGCATTGACAGGGGTCAGCCCCAGCATTTT. Residues: CASSIDRGQPQHF.

V is TRBV19 and J is TRBJ2-5, with D possibly being TRBD2 (6 bases). Germline V lookup: CDR1 LNHDA, CDR2 SQIVND (reference sequence). Between the trimmed V and J ends, which lost 3 bases and 0 bases, there was a span of 14 bases. CDR3 length: 16 amino acids. The CDR3 protein is CASSIGGLTYQETQYF. CDR3 sequence (DNA): TGTGCCAGTAGTATTGGAGGGCTCACGTACCAAGAGACCCAGTACTTC.